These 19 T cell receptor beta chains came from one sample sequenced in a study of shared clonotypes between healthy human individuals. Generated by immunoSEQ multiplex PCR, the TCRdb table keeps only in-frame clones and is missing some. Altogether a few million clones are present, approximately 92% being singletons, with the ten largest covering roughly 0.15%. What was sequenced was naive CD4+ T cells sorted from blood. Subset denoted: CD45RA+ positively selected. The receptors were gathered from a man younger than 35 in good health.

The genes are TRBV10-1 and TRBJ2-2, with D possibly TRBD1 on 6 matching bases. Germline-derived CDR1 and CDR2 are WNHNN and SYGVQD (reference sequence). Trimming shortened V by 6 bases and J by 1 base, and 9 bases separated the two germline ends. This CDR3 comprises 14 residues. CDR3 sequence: CASRMTGNTGELFF. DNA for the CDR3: TGCGCCAGCAGGATGACAGGGAACACCGGGGAGCTGTTTTTT.

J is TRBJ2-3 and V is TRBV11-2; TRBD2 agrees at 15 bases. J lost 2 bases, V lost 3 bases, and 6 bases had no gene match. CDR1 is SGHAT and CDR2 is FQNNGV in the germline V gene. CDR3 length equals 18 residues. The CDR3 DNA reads TGTGCCAGCAGCTTTCTCTGGACTAGCGGGGGGGCCACAGATACGCAGTATTTT. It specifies CASSFLWTSGGATDTQYF.

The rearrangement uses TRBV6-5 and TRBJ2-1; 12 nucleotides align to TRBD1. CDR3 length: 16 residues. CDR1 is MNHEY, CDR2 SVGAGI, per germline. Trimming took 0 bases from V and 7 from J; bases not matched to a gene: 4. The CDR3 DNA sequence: TGTGCCAGCAGTTACTCGGGACAGGGGGCGCTGAATGAGCAGTTCTTC. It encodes CASSYSGQGALNEQFF.

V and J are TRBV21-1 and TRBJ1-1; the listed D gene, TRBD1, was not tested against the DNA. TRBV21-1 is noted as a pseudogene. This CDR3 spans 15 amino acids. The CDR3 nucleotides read TGTGCCAGCAGCAATTCCGACAGGGGGAACACTGAAGCTTTCTTT. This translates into CASSNSDRGNTEAFF.

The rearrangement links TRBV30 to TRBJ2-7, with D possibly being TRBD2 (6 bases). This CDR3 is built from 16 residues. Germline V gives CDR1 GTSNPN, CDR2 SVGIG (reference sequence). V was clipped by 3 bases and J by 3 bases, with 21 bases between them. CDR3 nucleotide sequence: TGTGCCTGGAGGGGCGGTGCGGGACTTACCTACTACGAGCAGTACTTC. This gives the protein CAWRGGAGLTYYEQYF.

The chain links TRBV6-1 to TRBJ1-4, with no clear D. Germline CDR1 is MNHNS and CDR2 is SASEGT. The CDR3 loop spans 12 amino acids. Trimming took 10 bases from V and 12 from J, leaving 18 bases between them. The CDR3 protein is CAITGSTYELFF. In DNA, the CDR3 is TGTGCCATCACTGGCAGTACTTATGAACTGTTTTTT.

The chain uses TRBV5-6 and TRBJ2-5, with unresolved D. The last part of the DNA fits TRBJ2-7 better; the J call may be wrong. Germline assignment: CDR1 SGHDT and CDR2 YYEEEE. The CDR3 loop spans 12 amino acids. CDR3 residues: CASSLNGYEQYF. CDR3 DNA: TGTGCCAGCAGCTTGAACGGCTACGAGCAGTACTTC.

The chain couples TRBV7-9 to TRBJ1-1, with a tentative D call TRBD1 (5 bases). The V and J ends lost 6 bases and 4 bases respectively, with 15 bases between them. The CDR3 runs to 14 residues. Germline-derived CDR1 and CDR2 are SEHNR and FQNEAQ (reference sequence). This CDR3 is CASSIDGGVTEAFF. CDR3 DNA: TGTGCCAGCAGTATCGATGGGGGGGTCACTGAAGCTTTCTTT.

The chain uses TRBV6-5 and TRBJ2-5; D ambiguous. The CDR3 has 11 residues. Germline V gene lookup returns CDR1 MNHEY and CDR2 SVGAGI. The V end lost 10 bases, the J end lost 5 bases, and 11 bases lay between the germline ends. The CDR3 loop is CATTRTETQYF. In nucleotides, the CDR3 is TGTGCCACCACAAGGACCGAGACCCAGTACTTC.

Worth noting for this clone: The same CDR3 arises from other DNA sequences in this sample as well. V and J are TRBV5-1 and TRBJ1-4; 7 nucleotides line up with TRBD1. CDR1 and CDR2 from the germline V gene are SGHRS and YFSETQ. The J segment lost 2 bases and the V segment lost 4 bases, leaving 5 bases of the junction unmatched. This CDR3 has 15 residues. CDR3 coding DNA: TGCGCCAGCAGCCGGGGGGACAGCACTAATGAAAAACTGTTTTTT. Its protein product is CASSRGDSTNEKLFF.

The CDR3 loop is CASSLAGQGSQQYF. CDR3 in DNA: TGCGCCAGCAGCTTGGCCGGCCAGGGTAGTCAGCAGTACTTC. This chain links TRBV5-1 with TRBJ2-7, with D perhaps TRBD1 (5 bases). The ends were cut back, 0 bases at V and 8 bases at J, with 15 bases in the middle. CDR1 and CDR2 (germline): SGHRS, YFSETQ. CDR3 size: 14 residues.

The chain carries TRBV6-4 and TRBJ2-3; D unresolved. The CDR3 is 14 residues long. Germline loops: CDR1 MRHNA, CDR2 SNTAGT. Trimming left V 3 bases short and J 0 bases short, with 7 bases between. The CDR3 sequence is CASSEEFSTDTQYF. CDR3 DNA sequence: TGTGCCAGCAGTGAGGAATTTAGCACAGATACGCAGTATTTT.

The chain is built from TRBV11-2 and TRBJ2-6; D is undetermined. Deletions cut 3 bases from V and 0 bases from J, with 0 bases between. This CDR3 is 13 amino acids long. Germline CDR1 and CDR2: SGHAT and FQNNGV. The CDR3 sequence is CASSFSGANVLTF. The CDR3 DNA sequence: TGTGCCAGCAGCTTCTCTGGGGCCAACGTCCTGACTTTC.

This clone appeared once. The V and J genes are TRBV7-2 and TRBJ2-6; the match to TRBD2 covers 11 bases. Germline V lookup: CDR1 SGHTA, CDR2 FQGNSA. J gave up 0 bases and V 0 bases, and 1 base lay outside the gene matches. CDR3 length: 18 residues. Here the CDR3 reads CASSLASGRASGANVLTF. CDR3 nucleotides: TGTGCCAGCAGCTTAGCTAGCGGGAGGGCCTCTGGGGCCAACGTCCTGACTTTC.

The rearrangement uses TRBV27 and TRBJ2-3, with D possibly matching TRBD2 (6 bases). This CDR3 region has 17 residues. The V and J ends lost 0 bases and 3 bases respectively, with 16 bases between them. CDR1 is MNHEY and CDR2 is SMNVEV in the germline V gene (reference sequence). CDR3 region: CASSLSYLGGRTDTQYF. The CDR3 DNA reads TGTGCCAGCAGTTTATCTTACCTCGGAGGGAGGACAGATACGCAGTATTTT.

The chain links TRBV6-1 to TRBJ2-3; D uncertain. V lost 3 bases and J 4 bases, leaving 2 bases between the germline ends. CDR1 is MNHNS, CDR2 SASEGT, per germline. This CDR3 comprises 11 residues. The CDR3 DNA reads TGTGCCAGCAGTGACTCAGATACGCAGTATTTT. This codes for CASSDSDTQYF.

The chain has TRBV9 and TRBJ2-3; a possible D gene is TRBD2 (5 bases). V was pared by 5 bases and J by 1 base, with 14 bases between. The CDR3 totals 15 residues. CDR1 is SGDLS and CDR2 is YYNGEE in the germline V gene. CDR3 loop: CASSPESGRTDTQYF. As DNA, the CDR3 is TGTGCCAGCAGTCCTGAAAGCGGTCGCACAGATACGCAGTATTTT.

CDR3 sequence (DNA): TGTGCCAGCAGTTTGGACAGGGTGGGAGTTGGCTACACCTTC. This sequence encodes CASSLDRVGVGYTF. This chain links TRBV6-5 with TRBJ1-2; 8 nucleotides match TRBD1. V lost 4 bases and J lost 7; bases outside the gene matches: 8. Germline V CDR1 and CDR2: MNHEY, SVGAGI. The CDR3 is 14 amino acids.

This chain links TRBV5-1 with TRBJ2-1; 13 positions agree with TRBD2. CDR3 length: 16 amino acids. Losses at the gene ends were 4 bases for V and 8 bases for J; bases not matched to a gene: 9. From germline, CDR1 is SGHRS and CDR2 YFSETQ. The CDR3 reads CASSLPGLAGVDEQFF. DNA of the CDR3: TGCGCCAGCAGCCTACCAGGACTAGCGGGAGTGGATGAGCAGTTCTTC. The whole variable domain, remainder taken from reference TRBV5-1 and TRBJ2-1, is KAGVTQTPRYLIKTRGQQVTLSCSPISGHRSVSWYQQTPGQGLQFLFEYFSETQRNKGNFPGRFSGRQFSNSRSEMNVSTLELGDSALYLCASSLPGLAGVDEQFFGPGTRLTVL.